The 21 T cell receptor beta chains given below trace back to one sample, sequenced in a study of blood T cell repertoires in COVID-19. Libraries were prepared by immunoSEQ multiplex PCR; TCRdb keeps only in-frame clonotypes and omits some of them. The table has some 100,000 clones, roughly 86% seen once. The material sequenced was peripheral blood. Receptors were obtained from a man aged 50 or older with acute or convalescent COVID-19.

The chain links TRBV19 to TRBJ1-4; D not certain. V was cut by 6 bases and J by 4 bases, with 15 bases left in between. Germline values: CDR1 LNHDA, CDR2 SQIVND (reference sequence). This CDR3 has 15 amino acids. The DNA of the CDR3 is TGTGCCAGTAGATCTACCCAGGCGCATAATGAAAAACTGTTTTTT. Protein product: CASRSTQAHNEKLFF. Full variable domain (remainder filled in from reference TRBV19 and TRBJ1-4): DGGITQSPKYLFRKEGQNVTLSCEQNLNHDAMYWYRQDPGQGLRLIYYSQIVNDFQKGDIAEGYSVSREKKESFPLTVTSAQKNPTAFYLCASRSTQAHNEKLFFGSGTQLSVL.

The V gene is TRBV18, the J gene TRBJ1-1; no reliable D call. CDR3 size: 14 residues. The V end lost 1 base, the J end lost 1 base, and 7 bases lay between the germline ends. In germline, CDR1 is KGHSH, CDR2 LQKENI. The CDR3 DNA reads TGTGCCAGCTCACCACAACGGGGGAACACTGAAGCTTTCTTT. It is translated as CASSPQRGNTEAFF.

This chain's CDR3 is CASNPGQGNSPLHF. In DNA form, the CDR3 reads TGTGCCAGCAATCCGGGACAGGGTAATTCACCCCTCCACTTT. The genes are TRBV6-6 and TRBJ1-6; TRBD1 aligns across 9 bases. This CDR3 is 14 amino acids long. The V gene's germline CDR1 is MNHNY and CDR2 SVGAGI (reference sequence). The V segment lost 7 bases and the J segment 6 bases; nucleotides outside the gene matches: 4.

This clone was found once. The J gene is TRBJ2-1, the V gene TRBV25-1, with D hard to call. Germline lookup yields CDR1 MGHDK and CDR2 SYGVNS. Trimming cost V 4 bases and J 6 bases, with 13 bases left between them. There are 14 residues in the CDR3. The CDR3 loop is CASSAVEMRNEQFF. The CDR3 region has the DNA TGTGCCAGCAGTGCCGTCGAGATGCGCAATGAGCAGTTCTTC.

The chain carries TRBV12-2 and TRBJ2-4; no DNA check was done on the table's D call, TRBD2. TRBV12-2 is classified as a pseudogene. CDR3 length: 17 amino acids. The CDR3 region is CASRLVPKLLAKNIQYF. The CDR3 DNA sequence: TGTGCAAGTCGCTTAGTCCCCAAGTTACTAGCCAAAAACATTCAGTACTTC.

The chain couples TRBV9 to TRBJ2-1; 8 nucleotides line up with TRBD1. The germline gives CDR1 SGDLS, CDR2 YYNGEE. The CDR3 spans 15 residues. Germline trimming cut 3 bases from V and 10 bases from J; bases unmatched to any gene: 12. The DNA of the CDR3 is TGTGCCAGCAGCGAACGACAGGGGACTGTCTTGGAGCAGTTCTTC. It translates to CASSERQGTVLEQFF. The full variable domain, its missing parts supplied by reference TRBV9 and TRBJ2-1, is DSGVTQTPKHLITATGQRVTLRCSPRSGDLSVYWYQQSLDQGLQFLIQYYNGEERAKGNILERFSAQQFPDLHSELNLSSLELGDSALYFCASSERQGTVLEQFFGPGTRLTVL.

CDR3 protein: CASSRTRDQPQHF. The DNA of the CDR3 is TGTGCCAGCAGTCGGACACGCGATCAGCCCCAGCATTTT. The V call is TRBV6-5, the J call TRBJ1-5; perhaps TRBD1 as D (5 bases). V lost 5 bases and J 5 bases, leaving 10 bases between the germline ends. The CDR3 runs 13 residues. The germline gives CDR1 MNHEY, CDR2 SVGAGI.

The V call is TRBV23-1, the J call TRBJ1-2; tentative D call: TRBD1 (6 bases). TRBV23-1 qualifies as an ORF whose function is uncertain. Trimming left V 5 bases short and J 10 bases short, with 8 bases between. This CDR3 spans 10 amino acids. Here the CDR3 reads CASSDRIYTF. In DNA form, the CDR3 reads TGCGCCAGCAGTGACAGGATCTACACCTTC.

On this clone: One end of the junction fails to match germline, which may point to a read error. Distinct nucleotide sequences in the sample also encode this CDR3. The chain is built from TRBV5-1 and TRBJ1-5; the D gene is possibly TRBD1 (5 bases). Germline CDR1 and CDR2: SGHRS and YFSETQ. The CDR3 has 15 residues. The CDR3 is CASSLEGYSNQPQHF. CDR3 sequence (DNA): TGCGCCAGCAGTTTGGAGGGGTATAGCAATCAGCCCCAGCATTTT.

This rearrangement joins TRBV7-9 to TRBJ1-4, with TRBD1 identical over 7 bases. Germline-derived CDR1 and CDR2 are SEHNR and FQNEAQ (reference sequence). This CDR3 has 15 amino acids. V was clipped by 5 bases and J by 2 bases; unmatched bases: 5. CDR3 protein: CASSPRQGTNEKLFF. The CDR3 DNA reads TGTGCCAGCAGCCCCCGACAGGGCACTAATGAAAAACTGTTTTTT.

This clone showed up just once. The chain has TRBV10-3 and TRBJ1-3; D ambiguous. CDR1 is ENHRY and CDR2 is SYGVKD in the germline V gene. The CDR3 totals 13 residues. V was clipped by 3 bases and J by 0 bases, with 3 bases between them. In nucleotides, the CDR3 is TGTGCCATCAGTGACTTCTCTGGAAACACCATATATTTT. It is translated as CAISDFSGNTIYF.

The chain couples TRBV6-1 to TRBJ1-5; tentatively, D is TRBD1 (5 bases). V lost 2 bases to trimming and J lost 2 bases, with 16 bases between them. Germline values: CDR1 MNHNS, CDR2 SASEGT. CDR3 length: 17 amino acids. The CDR3 nucleotides read TGTGCCAGCAGTGAACCCCCTGGGGGGGGAGGCAATCAGCCCCAGCATTTT. It yields the protein CASSEPPGGGGNQPQHF.

The chain carries TRBV24-1 and TRBJ1-2, with D hard to call. This CDR3 region has 16 residues. Per germline, CDR1 KGHDR and CDR2 SFDVKD. Trimming left V 4 bases short and J 0 bases short, with 14 bases between. The CDR3, as DNA: TGTGCCACCAGTGACCCTCTACGGGAAGCTAACTATGGCTACACCTTC. Amino acids: CATSDPLREANYGYTF.

V is TRBV4-1 and J is TRBJ1-3; a weak D match, TRBD1 (5 bases). The CDR3 has 15 amino acids. Germline loops: CDR1 MGHRA, CDR2 YSYEKL. V lost 2 bases, J lost 3 bases, and 11 bases lay in between. CDR3 protein: CASSQRGTGGNTIYF. DNA of the CDR3: TGCGCCAGCAGCCAACGAGGTACAGGTGGAAACACCATATATTTT.

The CDR3 nucleotides are TGTGCCAGCTCACCACCACGGTCCCTAGCGGGAACAGGTCGGCTCTACGAGCAGTACTTC. Its translation is CASSPPRSLAGTGRLYEQYF. The chain employs TRBV18 and TRBJ2-7; 9 bases are a match to TRBD2. CDR3 length: 20 residues. Trimming cost V 0 bases and J 3 bases; bases outside gene matches: 18. The germline gives CDR1 KGHSH, CDR2 LQKENI.

V usage is TRBV5-4 and J usage is TRBJ2-3, with TRBD2 as a possible D gene (5 bases). Per germline, CDR1 SGHNT and CDR2 YYREEE (reference sequence). CDR3 length: 15 residues. Trimming removed 0 bases at V and 6 bases at J, with 14 bases between. For the CDR3, the DNA is TGTGCCAGCAGCTTGGGGGCGGGCCGAGTGGATACGCAGTATTTT. Translation: CASSLGAGRVDTQYF.

This clone was seen a handful of times. The chain employs TRBV5-1 and TRBJ1-2, with unresolved D. The CDR3 is made up of 14 amino acids. Germline CDR1 SGHRS, CDR2 YFSETQ. Trimming left V 0 bases short and J 2 bases short, with 8 bases between. In DNA form, the CDR3 reads TGCGCCAGCAGCTTGGGCTCCCAGAACTATGGCTACACCTTC. Translating it yields CASSLGSQNYGYTF.

J is TRBJ2-2 and V is TRBV7-2; D might be TRBD2 (5 bases). Trimming removed 2 bases from V and 4 bases from J, with 17 bases in between. The germline V gene has CDR1 SGHTA and CDR2 FQGNSA. The CDR3 is made up of 17 amino acids. The CDR3 DNA is TGTGCCAGCAGCTTAAGGGTTGGGGAGCTGGGCACCGGGGAGCTGTTTTTT. Translation gives CASSLRVGELGTGELFF.

The V gene is TRBV11-3, the J gene TRBJ1-1, with TRBD1 matching over 9 bases. Germline CDR1 reads SGHNT; CDR2 reads YENEEA. The CDR3 has 15 residues. V lost 5 bases and J lost 1; bases outside the gene matches: 5. CDR3 DNA sequence: TGTGCCAGCAGCCTGCCGGACAGGGGGAACACTGAAGCTTTCTTT. Translation: CASSLPDRGNTEAFF.

The chain carries TRBV9 and TRBJ2-1; TRBD1 matches at 9 bases. Trimming at V came to 4 bases and at J to 1 base, leaving 6 bases not matched to a gene. The CDR3 runs to 16 residues. Germline assignment: CDR1 SGDLS and CDR2 YYNGEE. CDR3 in amino acids: CASSSRQGGSYNEQFF. Written as DNA, the CDR3 is TGTGCCAGCAGCTCTAGACAGGGGGGATCCTACAATGAGCAGTTCTTC.

The rearrangement uses TRBV11-2 and TRBJ2-7, with TRBD2 as a possible D gene (5 bases). Germline V gene lookup returns CDR1 SGHAT and CDR2 FQNNGV. The CDR3 consists of 12 residues. V lost 2 bases and J 5 bases, leaving 7 bases between the germline ends. The CDR3 here is CASSLTRHEQYF. The CDR3 DNA sequence: TGTGCCAGCAGCTTAACTAGACACGAGCAGTACTTC.